This T cell receptor (beta chain) was profiled in a study of identical twins. Study results and caveats: Insertion counts were lower in abundant cord blood beta clonotypes, a trend that memory repertoires did not show. Interpretation of the results relied on cross-sectional statistical analysis and not on following the same donors.

All donors were healthy, and all were Caucasian. Carrying unique molecular identifiers, the cDNA also gained a universal primer site through template switching. TCRdb passed the 5' RACE reads through MiXCR, listing each CDR3 protein once. The profile covers 1.5 million to 2 million distinct CDR3 sequences, with about 32% appearing a single time and about 0.27% taken by the ten largest. Germline V CDR1 and CDR2: SGHRS, YFSETQ. With 0 bases removed from V and 2 bases from J, the gap between germline ends came to 9 bases. CDR3 size: 14 residues. To note about this clonotype: Its antigen is as yet unknown.

The receptor comes from a newborn girl in good health. Sequenced sample: cord blood. The chain has TRBV5-1 and TRBJ2-7, with D unclear. In DNA, the CDR3 is TGCGCCAGCAGCTTGGTCACTGACGCCTACGAGCAGTACTTC. Translation: CASSLVTDAYEQYF.